These T cell receptor gamma chains were read from a single sample in a study of gamma-delta T cells after stem cell transplantation. TCRdb re-called the RT-PCR reads via CATT. The sample contains about 420 gamma-chain clones, 4.3% of which appear only once. The specimen was gamma-delta T cells. All receptors come from a human donor. It is not recorded whose cells these are; they may come from a transplant donor. The CDR3 runs from the conserved cysteine through the conserved F or W. Rows give clone size only sometimes, using once, few, many, or a class for an expanded clone.

cdr3_aa,cdr3_nt,v_call,clone_size,j_call
CALWEVQEGYYKKLF,TGTGCCTTGTGGGAGGTGCAGGAGGGTTATTATAAGAAACTCTTT,TRGV9,large,TRGJ1/TRGJ2
CALWEVSRSRNYYKKLF,TGTGCCTTGTGGGAGGTGTCGCGGTCTAGGAATTATTATAAGAAACTCTTT,TRGV9,medium-sized,TRGJ1/TRGJ2
CALWEVEYKKLF,TGTGCCTTGTGGGAGGTGGAATATAAGAAACTCTTT,TRGV9,hyperexpanded,TRGJ1/TRGJ2
CALWEVSATGWFKIF,TGTGCCTTGTGGGAGGTCAGTGCCACTGGTTGGTTCAAGATATTT,TRGV9,large,TRGJP1
CALWEVQEGYYKKLF,TGTGCCTTGTGGGAGGTGCAGGAGGGTTATTATAAGAAACTCTTC,TRGV9,medium-sized,TRGJ1/TRGJ2
CALWEVQGLGKKIKVF,TGTGCCTTGTGGGAGGTACAAGGGTTGGGCAAAAAAATCAAAGTATTT,TRGV9,few,TRGJP
CATWDRLSYYKKLF,TGTGCCACCTGGGACAGGCTAAGTTATTATAAGAAACTCTTT,TRGV3,few,TRGJ1/TRGJ2
CALWEAKELGKKIKVF,TGTGCCTTGTGGGAGGCCAAAGAGTTGGGCAAAAAAATCAAGGTATTT,TRGV9,few,TRGJP
CALWEVVTGELGKKIKVF,TGTGCCTTGTGGGAGGTGGTAACGGGAGAGTTGGGCAAAAAAATCAAGGTATTT,TRGV9,large,TRGJP
CALWEVYKKLF,TGTGCCTTGTGGGAGGTTTATAAGAAACTCTTT,TRGV9,large,TRGJ1/TRGJ2
CALWEELGKKIKVF,TGTGCCTTGTGGGAGGAGTTGGGCAAAAAAATCAAGGTATTT,TRGV9,large,TRGJP
CATWAIYYKKLF,TGTGCCACCTGGGCCATTTATTATAAGAAACTCTTT,TRGV4,few,TRGJ1/TRGJ2
CALWEVWRRWKKLF,TGTGCCTTGTGGGAGGTGTGGCGGAGGTGGAAGAAACTCTTT,TRGV9,large,TRGJ1/TRGJ2
CALWEPGVRYKKLF,TGTGCCTTGTGGGAGCCCGGAGTTAGGTATAAGAAACTCTTT,TRGV9,large,TRGJ1/TRGJ2
CATWDNTTGWFKIF,TGTGCCACCTGGGATAATACCACTGGTTGGTTCAAGATATTT,TRGV8,medium-sized,TRGJP1
CALWEKQELGKKIKVF,TGTGCCTTGTGGGAGAAGCAAGAGTTGGGCAAAAAAATCAAGGTATTT,TRGV9,large,TRGJP
CALWVPYKKLF,TGTGCCTTGTGGGTGCCTTATAAGAAACTCTTT,TRGV9,large,TRGJ1/TRGJ2
CALWEDRELGKKIKVF,TGTGCCTTGTGGGAGGACCGAGAGTTGGGCAAAAAAATCAAGGTATTT,TRGV9,large,TRGJP
CALWAEGELGKKIKVF,TGTGCCTTGTGGGCCGAAGGGGAGTTGGGCAAAAAAATCAAGGTATTT,TRGV9,medium-sized,TRGJP
CATWVEDYYKKLF,TGTGCCACCTGGGTGGAGGATTATTATAAGAAACTCTTT,TRGV4,few,TRGJ1/TRGJ2
CALWEDQELGKKIKVF,TGTGCCTTGTGGGAGGATCAAGAGTTGGGCAAAAAAATCAAGGTATTT,TRGV9,large,TRGJP
CALWEIQELGKKIKVF,TGTGCCTTGTGGGAGATACAAGAGTTGGGCAAAAAAATCAAGGTATTT,TRGV9,large,TRGJP
CALWPTGQGLGKKIKVF,TGTGCCTTGTGGCCCACGGGGCAAGGGTTGGGCAAAAAAATCAAGGTATTT,TRGV9,few,TRGJP
CATWFAPPRYKKLF,TGTGCCACCTGGTTTGCCCCTCCACGGTATAAGAAACTCTTT,TRGV3,-,TRGJ1/TRGJ2
CATWIRYYKKLF,TGTGCCACCTGGATCCGTTATTATAAGAAACTCTTT,TRGV4,-,TRGJ1/TRGJ2
CALWEAQELGKKIKVF,TGTGCCTTGTGGGAGGCGCAAGAGTTGGGCAAAAAAATCAAGGTATTT,TRGV9,large,TRGJP
CALWEVEYKKLF,TGTGCCTTGTGGGAGGTGGAGTATAAGAAGCTCTTT,TRGV9,-,TRGJ1/TRGJ2
CALWEPHRPRNYYKKLF,TGTGCCTTGTGGGAGCCCCATCGCCCCCGAAATTATTATAAGAAACTCTTT,TRGV9,large,TRGJ1/TRGJ2
CALWVEQELGKKIKVF,TGTGCCTTGTGGGTTGAGCAAGAGTTGGGCAAAAAAATCAAGGTATTT,TRGV9,large,TRGJP
CALWELGKKIKVF,TGTGCCTTGTGGGAGTTGGGCAAAAAAATCAAGGTATTT,TRGV9,large,TRGJP
CALWEVTGPIRKKLF,TGTGCCTTGTGGGAGGTGACTGGCCCAATCCGTAAGAAACTCTTT,TRGV9,large,TRGJ1/TRGJ2
CALWESAQELGKKIKVF,TGTGCCTTGTGGGAGTCCGCACAAGAGTTGGGCAAAAAAATCAAGGTATTT,TRGV9,large,TRGJP
CALWEVHGLGKKIKVF,TGTGCCTTGTGGGAGGTGCATGGGTTGGGCAAAAAAATCAAGGTATTT,TRGV9,large,TRGJP
CALWEMRELGKKIKVF,TGTGCCTTGTGGGAGATGCGGGAGTTGGGCAAAAAAATCAAGGTATTT,TRGV9,medium-sized,TRGJP
CALWEIQELGKKIKVF,TGTGCCTTGTGGGAGATCCAAGAGTTGGGCAAAAAAATCAAGGTATTT,TRGV9,medium-sized,TRGJP
CALWEVPGYKKLF,TGTGCCTTGTGGGAGGTGCCGGGTTATAAGAAACTCTTT,TRGV9,medium-sized,TRGJ1/TRGJ2
CALWEEQELGKKIKVF,TGTGCCTTGTGGGAGGAACAAGAGTTGGGCAAAAAAATCAAGGTATTT,TRGV9,large,TRGJP
CALWEAELGKKIKVF,TGTGCCTTGTGGGAGGCAGAGTTGGGCAAAAAAATCAAGGTATTT,TRGV9,large,TRGJP
CALWEAPHSNYYKKLF,TGTGCCTTGTGGGAGGCCCCGCATTCGAATTATTATAAGAAACTCTTT,TRGV9,-,TRGJ1/TRGJ2
CALWELLLELGKKIKVF,TGTGCCTTGTGGGAGCTCTTATTAGAGTTGGGCAAAAAAATCAAGGTATTT,TRGV9,medium-sized,TRGJP
CTSNRVGYKKLF,TGTACCAGCAACCGAGTAGGTTATAAGAAACTCTTT,TRGV4,medium-sized,TRGJ1/TRGJ2
CALWETYYKKLF,TGTGCCTTGTGGGAGACTTATTATAAGAAACTCTTT,TRGV9,large,TRGJ1/TRGJ2
CALWAQELGKKIKVF,TGTGCCTTGTGGGCCCAAGAGTTGGGCAAAAAAATCAAGGTATTT,TRGV9,hyperexpanded,TRGJP
CALWEVRVSDWIKTF,TGTGCCTTGTGGGAGGTGCGGGTAAGTGATTGGATCAAGACGTTT,TRGV9,hyperexpanded,TRGJP2
CALWEVRELGKKIKVF,TGTGCCTTGTGGGAGGTGCGAGAGTTGGGCAAAAAAATCAAGGTATTT,TRGV9,large,TRGJP
CALWEDQELGKKIKVF,TGTGCCTTGTGGGAAGATCAAGAGTTGGGCAAAAAAATCAAGGTATTT,TRGV9,large,TRGJP